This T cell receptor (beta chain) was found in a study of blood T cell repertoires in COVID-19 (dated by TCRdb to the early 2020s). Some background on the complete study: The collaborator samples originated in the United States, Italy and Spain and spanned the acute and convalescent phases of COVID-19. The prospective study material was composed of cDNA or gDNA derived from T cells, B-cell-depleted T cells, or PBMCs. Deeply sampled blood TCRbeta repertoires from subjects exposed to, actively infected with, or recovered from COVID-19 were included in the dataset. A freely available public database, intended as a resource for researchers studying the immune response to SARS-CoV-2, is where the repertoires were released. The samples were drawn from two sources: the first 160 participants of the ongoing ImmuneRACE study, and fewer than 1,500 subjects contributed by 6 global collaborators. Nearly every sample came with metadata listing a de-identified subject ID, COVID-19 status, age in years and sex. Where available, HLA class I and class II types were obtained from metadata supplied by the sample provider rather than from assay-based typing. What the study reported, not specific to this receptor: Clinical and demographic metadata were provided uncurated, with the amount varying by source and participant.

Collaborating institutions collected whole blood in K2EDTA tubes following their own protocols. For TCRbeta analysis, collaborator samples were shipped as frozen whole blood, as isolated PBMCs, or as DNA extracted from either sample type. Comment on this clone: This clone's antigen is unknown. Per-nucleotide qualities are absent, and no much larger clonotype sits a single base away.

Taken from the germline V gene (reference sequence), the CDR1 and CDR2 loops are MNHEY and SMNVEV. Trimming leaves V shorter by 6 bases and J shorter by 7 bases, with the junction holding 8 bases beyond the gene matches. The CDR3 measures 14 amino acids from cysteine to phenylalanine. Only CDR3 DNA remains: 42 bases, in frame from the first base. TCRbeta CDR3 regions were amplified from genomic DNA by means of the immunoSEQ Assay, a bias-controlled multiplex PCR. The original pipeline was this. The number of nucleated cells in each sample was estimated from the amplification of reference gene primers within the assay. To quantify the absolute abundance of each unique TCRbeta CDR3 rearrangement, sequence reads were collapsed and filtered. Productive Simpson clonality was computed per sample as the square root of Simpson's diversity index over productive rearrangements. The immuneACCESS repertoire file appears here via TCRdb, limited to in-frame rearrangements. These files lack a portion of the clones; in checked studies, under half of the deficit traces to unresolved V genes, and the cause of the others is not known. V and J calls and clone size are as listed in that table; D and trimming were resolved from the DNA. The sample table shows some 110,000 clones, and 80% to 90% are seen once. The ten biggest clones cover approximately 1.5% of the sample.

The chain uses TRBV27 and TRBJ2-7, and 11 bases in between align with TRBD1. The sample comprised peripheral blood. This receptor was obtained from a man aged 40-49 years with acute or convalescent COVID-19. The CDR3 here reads CASSRLGQGGEQYF. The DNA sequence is TGTGCCAGCAGCCGACTGGGACAGGGGGGTGAGCAGTACTTC.